Below, 21 T cell receptor beta chains from the same sample are listed, as sequenced in a study of tumor and adjacent non-tumor tissue in lung cancer. RNA was extracted from bulk tissue without any cell sorting. A modified ARM-PCR protocol with three rounds of nested PCR amplified TCRbeta. TCRdb re-called the multiplex PCR reads through MiXCR, storing one row per CDR3 protein. This table holds more than 120,000 distinct CDR3 sequences, roughly 70% found once. The sample was lung tumor tissue. The origin of the receptors is a man aged 60 to 69 with small cell lung cancer.

With respect to this clonotype: Germline is not matched at one junction end, which may reflect a read error. The chain couples TRBV4-1 to TRBJ1-3; D unresolved. The CDR3 sequence is 17 residues long. Germline V gene lookup returns CDR1 MGHRA and CDR2 YSYEKL. The CDR3 loop reads CASSQASFGNSGNIIYF. The CDR3 nucleotides are TGCGCCAGCAGCCAAGCGTCGTTTGGGAACTCTGGAAACATCATATATTTT.

The gene calls are TRBV4-1 and TRBJ2-1; D gene unclear. Between the trimmed V and J ends, which lost 0 bases and 8 bases, there was a span of 11 bases. CDR1 MGHRA and CDR2 YSYEKL come from the germline V gene. The CDR3 spans 14 residues. The CDR3 nucleotides read TGCGCCAGCAGCCAAGATAGACCCTCCTATGAGCAGTTCTTC. Its translation is CASSQDRPSYEQFF.

Worth noting for this clonotype: With a much larger clone just one base away, this may be a read error. This sequence joins TRBV6-6 and TRBJ2-5, with 12 bases aligning to TRBD2. The CDR3 has 15 amino acids. Germline V gene data show CDR1 as MNHNY and CDR2 as SVGAGI (reference sequence). Written as DNA, the CDR3 is TGTGCCATCCACGGACTAGCGGGAAGTAGAGAGGCCCAGTACTTC. The encoded protein is CAIHGLAGSREAQYF.

This clonotype was detected once. This may be a read error, as it is one base from a much larger clone. The chain joins TRBV6-1 to TRBJ2-7; the D gene is possibly TRBD1 (6 bases). Trimming removed 8 bases at V and 2 bases at J, with 16 bases between. Germline loops: CDR1 MNHNS, CDR2 SASEGT. The CDR3 is 14 amino acids. This CDR3 is CASCAFQGPYEQYF. Here the CDR3 DNA reads TGTGCCAGCTGTGCATTTCAGGGGCCCTACGAGCAGTACTTC.

Turning to this clonotype: The junction shows a germline mismatch at one end, possibly a read error. V is TRBV12-3 or TRBV12-4 and J is TRBJ1-5, with D unresolved. The CDR3 has 16 amino acids. CDR3 in amino acids: CASSTDGLYSNQSQHF. The DNA for the CDR3 is TGTGCCAGCAGTACAGACGGACTATATAGCAATCAGTCCCAGCATTTT.

The V gene is TRBV6-1, the J gene TRBJ2-5, with 9 bases matching TRBD2. Germline CDR1 reads MNHNS; CDR2 reads SASEGT. The CDR3 consists of 16 residues. The V segment lost 7 bases and the J segment 0 bases; nucleotides outside the gene matches: 9. The CDR3 DNA reads TGTGCCAGCACGGGGAGACTAGCGGCCGACCAAGAGACCCAGTACTTC. Its protein is CASTGRLAADQETQYF.

With respect to this clonotype: A much larger clonotype is one base distant, so this may be a read error. The rearrangement uses TRBV6-5 and TRBJ1-2; D remains unclear. CDR1 and CDR2 (germline): MNHEY, SVGAGI. Trimming removed 5 bases at V and 7 bases at J, with 17 bases between. The CDR3 has 14 amino acids. The CDR3 DNA reads as TGTGCCAGCAGTCGTATCGGGAGGGAAAGTGGCTACACCTTC. It encodes CASSRIGRESGYTF.

This clonotype has a single count. The junction differs from germline at one of its ends, possibly a read error. The chain uses TRBV6-5 and TRBJ1-1; D is unclear. The CDR3 runs 14 residues. Germline V gene lookup returns CDR1 MNHEY and CDR2 SVGAGI. The CDR3 protein is CANSYKGGFTEAFF. As DNA, the CDR3 is TGTGCCAACAGTTATAAGGGCGGTTTCACTGAAGCTTTCTTT.

This clonotype was detected only a few times. This may arise from a read error, as a much more abundant clone is one base away. The rearrangement links TRBV28 to TRBJ1-1, with D maybe TRBD1 (6 bases). There are 14 residues in the CDR3. CDR1 is MDHEN and CDR2 is SYDVKM in the germline V gene. CDR3 amino acids: CVSSLLKGGVEAFF. DNA of the CDR3: TGTGTCAGCAGTTTATTAAAGGGGGGGGTTGAAGCTTTCTTT.

This clonotype was seen many times. CDR3 in amino acids: CSARVEDTQYF. CDR3 nucleotide sequence: TGCAGTGCTAGAGTTGAAGATACGCAGTATTTT. The rearrangement uses TRBV20-1 and TRBJ2-3; no definite D call. Germline V lookup: CDR1 DFQATT, CDR2 SNEGSKA (reference sequence). V lost 1 base and J lost 5, with 4 bases in between. The CDR3 contains 11 residues.

As for this clonotype: A junction boundary mismatches the germline segment, possibly from a read error. This rearrangement joins TRBV6-2 or TRBV6-3 to TRBJ1-5; 10 bases map to TRBD1. Germline V gives CDR1 MNHEY, CDR2 SVGEGT. This CDR3 comprises 15 residues. For the CDR3, the DNA is TGTGCCAGCATCCGGACAGGGGGGTGGAATCAGCTCCAGCATTTT. This translates into CASIRTGGWNQLQHF.

Details on this clonotype: At one boundary the junction diverges from the germline segment, which might be a read error. The rearrangement uses TRBV12-3 or TRBV12-4 and TRBJ2-2; D perhaps matches TRBD2 (7 bases). This CDR3 region has 15 residues. In nucleotides, the CDR3 is TGTGCCAGCAATAGGGGGAGGGAGGACACCGGGAAGCTGTTTTTT. This gives the protein CASNRGREDTGKLFF.

Regarding this clonotype: Being one base from a much bigger clone, this may be a read error. The conserved closing phenylalanine or tryptophan is absent in this CDR3, likely reflecting a read error. The V and J genes are TRBV12-3 or TRBV12-4 and TRBJ2-7; D is possibly TRBD2 (5 bases). With 5 bases removed from V and 0 bases from J, the gap between germline ends came to 14 bases. The CDR3 consists of 15 residues. CDR3 amino acids: CASSGGLSGSYEQYL. The CDR3 bases are TGTGCCAGCAGTGGAGGCTTGTCAGGCTCCTACGAGCAGTACCTC.

The V call is TRBV29-1, the J call TRBJ2-1, with D uncertain. From germline, CDR1 is SQVTM and CDR2 ANQGSEA. The CDR3 length is 13 residues. CDR3 coding DNA: TGCATCGACCTTCGACCCTCCTACAATGAGCAGTTCTTC. It encodes CIDLRPSYNEQFF.

The CDR3 spells CSARKPLGEKLFF. The CDR3 DNA follows: TGCAGTGCTAGGAAACCCCTCGGCGAAAAACTGTTTTTT. The chain carries TRBV20-1 and TRBJ1-4; no firm D call. CDR3 size: 13 residues. From germline, CDR1 is DFQATT and CDR2 SNEGSKA (reference sequence). V was clipped by 3 bases and J by 8 bases, with 13 bases between them.

This clonotype was seen ten or more times. J is TRBJ2-3 and V is TRBV4-2; 11 bases are a match to TRBD2. The CDR3 spans 16 residues. Per the germline V gene, CDR1 is LGHNA and CDR2 is YNFKEQ. V gave up 4 bases and J gave up 1 base; unmatched junction bases: 4. Written as DNA, the CDR3 is TGTGCCAGCAGCCTGGGACTAGCGGAGGGCACAGATACGCAGTATTTT. It encodes CASSLGLAEGTDTQYF.

The table lists this clonotype with a count of one. CDR3 amino acids: CASSQDGRVGYGYTF. CDR3 nucleotide sequence: TGTGCCAGCAGCCAAGATGGGAGAGTCGGCTATGGCTACACCTTC. The V and J genes are TRBV4-2 and TRBJ1-2; unclear D gene. Deletions cut 0 bases from V and 4 bases from J, with 12 bases between. The CDR3 has 15 amino acids. The germline V gene has CDR1 LGHNA and CDR2 YNFKEQ.

Notes on this clonotype: The junction differs from germline at one of its ends, possibly a read error. V gene TRBV5-1 combines with J gene TRBJ2-1; 8 bases are shared with TRBD2. Germline V CDR1 and CDR2: SGHRS, YFSETQ. The CDR3 consists of 15 residues. CDR3 amino acids: CDSRPREGVYNEQFF. The DNA for the CDR3 is TGCGACAGCAGGCCACGGGAGGGCGTTTACAATGAGCAGTTCTTC.

The chain joins TRBV6-6 to TRBJ2-7, with D uncertain. Germline values: CDR1 MNHNY, CDR2 SVGAGI (reference sequence). This CDR3 has 12 residues. Trimming pared 2 bases from V and 12 bases from J, leaving 14 bases between. Written as DNA, the CDR3 is TGTGCCAGCAGTTACGAGGAGTACGAACCGTACTTC. Its translation is CASSYEEYEPYF.

A word on this clonotype: Since a much larger clone is just one base distant, this may be a read error. This chain connects TRBV20-1 to TRBJ2-5; TRBD2 is a possible D gene (5 bases). The CDR3 is 12 amino acids. V dropped 6 bases and J dropped 4 bases, with 12 bases sitting between them. Looked up from germline, CDR1 is DFQATT and CDR2 is SNEGSKA (reference sequence). CDR3 sequence: CSAQKRAETQYF. The CDR3 nucleotides read TGCAGTGCCCAAAAGAGGGCAGAGACCCAGTACTTC.

This clonotype occurred once. At one of its ends the junction is not consistent with the germline gene, which may arise from a read error. This chain joins TRBV20-1 and TRBJ2-1; a weak D match, TRBD1 (6 bases). This CDR3 region has 15 residues. Germline CDR1 reads DFQATT; CDR2 reads SNEGSKA (reference sequence). CDR3 loop: CSASRQESSYIEQFF. CDR3 nucleotides: TGCAGTGCCTCCCGACAGGAGAGCTCCTACATTGAGCAATTCTTC.